The TCR beta chain described here comes from a study of cytomegalovirus exposure and HLA in healthy donors. About the research overall: Among the 400 or so donors who were genotyped, 81% fell in the genetic ancestry cluster that is associated with self-reported Caucasian donors.

Germline values: CDR1 SQVTM, CDR2 ANQGSEA. The CDR3 runs 13 residues. Trimming left V 3 bases short and J 9 bases short, with 15 bases between. In the PCR, 60 Vbeta and 13 Jbeta primers were used. TCRdb keeps only in-frame clones here, not all; method: immunoSEQ multiplex PCR. The data include over 100,000 clones; the top ten clones carry 1.5% to 2%. This clonotype was sampled from a woman aged 40 to 50 in good health and CMV-seropositive. V gene TRBV29-1 combines with J gene TRBJ2-1; D ambiguous. What was sequenced was PBMCs. CDR3 coding DNA: TGCAGCGTTGATTTGGTAGAGTTTGGTGAGCAGTTCTTC. This codes for CSVDLVEFGEQFF.